This entry lists 32 T cell receptor beta chains sequenced from one sample in a study of blood T cell repertoires in COVID-19. Only in-frame clones appear in the TCRdb table, and some are missing; sequencing was by immunoSEQ multiplex PCR. This table has 60,000 to 70,000 clones, 88% appearing once. Sequenced: peripheral blood. Receptors were obtained from a woman between 55 and 75 years old with COVID-19, enrolled during active disease.

V gene TRBV18 combines with J gene TRBJ1-3, with 7 bases matching TRBD1. J gave up 6 bases and V 5 bases, and 13 bases lay outside the gene matches. CDR1 and CDR2 from the germline V gene are KGHSH and LQKENI. There are 16 residues in the CDR3. The CDR3 DNA sequence: TGTGCCAGCTCAATAACCCCCGGGACAGAAGAAAACACCATATATTTT. Its protein product is CASSITPGTEENTIYF.

This chain uses TRBV27 with TRBJ2-7, with a tentative D call TRBD1 (6 bases). CDR3 length equals 12 residues. Germline-derived CDR1 and CDR2 are MNHEY and SMNVEV (reference sequence). Trimming removed 6 bases from V and 7 bases from J, with 13 bases in between. The CDR3 reads CASSPGQGEQYF. The CDR3 DNA reads TGTGCCAGCAGCCCGGGCCAGGGGGAGCAGTACTTC.

The CDR3 region has the DNA TGTGCCAGCATGCGCAGGGGGACCCCTGAAGCTTTCTTT. It is translated as CASMRRGTPEAFF. The chain is built from TRBV3-1 (or the pseudogene TRBV3-2) and TRBJ1-1; TRBD1 matches at 7 bases. CDR1 is LGHDT, CDR2 YNNKEL, per germline (reference sequence). The CDR3 consists of 13 residues. Trimming cost V 7 bases and J 6 bases; bases outside gene matches: 8.

The chain employs TRBV7-9 and TRBJ1-1; TRBD1 is a possible D gene (6 bases). Trimming left V 1 base short and J 7 bases short, with 13 bases between. The length of the CDR3 is 14 residues. Germline values: CDR1 SEHNR, CDR2 FQNEAQ (reference sequence). Here the CDR3 DNA reads TGTGCCAGCAGCTTAGTGCTGGGGGCGAGTGAAGCTTTCTTT. Translation gives CASSLVLGASEAFF. The variable domain in full, completed from reference TRBV7-9 and TRBJ1-1, reads DTGVSQNPRHKITKRGQNVTFRCDPISEHNRLYWYRQTLGQGPEFLTYFQNEAQLEKSRLLSDRFSAERPKGSFSTLEIQRTEQGDSAMYLCASSLVLGASEAFFGQGTRLTVV.

This chain links TRBV7-9 with TRBJ2-7, with 14 bases lining up with TRBD2. There are 16 residues in the CDR3. Germline CDR1 is SEHNR and CDR2 is FQNEAQ (reference sequence). The J segment lost 7 bases and the V segment lost 5 bases, leaving 10 bases of the junction unmatched. The CDR3 DNA follows: TGTGCCAGCAGCGGGCCGGGACTAGCGGGGGTAGGAGAGCAGTACTTC. This encodes CASSGPGLAGVGEQYF. Together with reference TRBV7-9 and TRBJ2-7, the CDR3 gives the full variable domain: DTGVSQNPRHKITKRGQNVTFRCDPISEHNRLYWYRQTLGQGPEFLTYFQNEAQLEKSRLLSDRFSAERPKGSFSTLEIQRTEQGDSAMYLCASSGPGLAGVGEQYFGPGTRLTVT.

The chain couples TRBV7-2 to TRBJ2-1, with 8 nucleotides matching TRBD1. J was trimmed by 2 bases and V by 5 bases; bases with no gene match: 11. The germline V gene encodes CDR1 SGHTA and CDR2 FQGNSA. CDR3 length: 17 residues. The CDR3 sequence is CASSQATTGAPYNEQFF. In DNA form, the CDR3 reads TGTGCCAGCAGCCAAGCCACGACAGGGGCCCCCTACAATGAGCAGTTCTTC. Drawing the rest from reference TRBV7-2 and TRBJ2-1, the complete variable domain is GAGVSQSPSNKVTEKGKDVELRCDPISGHTALYWYRQSLGQGLEFLIYFQGNSAPDKSGLPSDRFSAERTGGSVSTLTIQRTQQEDSAVYLCASSQATTGAPYNEQFFGPGTRLTVL.

The rearrangement uses TRBV9 and TRBJ2-3; no clear D gene. The CDR3 is made up of 14 amino acids. The V gene lost 3 bases and the J gene lost 2 bases, with 10 bases spanning the gap. Germline lookup yields CDR1 SGDLS and CDR2 YYNGEE. The CDR3 protein is CASSDRYSTDTQYF. The CDR3 bases are TGTGCCAGCAGCGACAGATACTCCACAGATACGCAGTATTTT.

The CDR3 DNA is TGTGCCTGGAGCACACCGGGACCCCTCCACTTT. Its translation: CAWSTPGPLHF. This chain connects TRBV30 to TRBJ1-6; D is unclear. V lost 3 bases and J 12 bases, leaving 9 bases between the germline ends. The CDR3 consists of 11 residues. Looked up from germline, CDR1 is GTSNPN and CDR2 is SVGIG (reference sequence).

The chain carries TRBV30 and TRBJ1-3, with D tentatively TRBD1 (5 bases). Trimming removed 3 bases from V and 4 bases from J, with 13 bases in between. The CDR3 runs to 14 residues. The germline V gene has CDR1 GTSNPN and CDR2 SVGIG (reference sequence). CDR3 sequence reads: CAWRKGAGGNTIYF. In DNA form, the CDR3 reads TGTGCCTGGAGGAAAGGGGCTGGAGGAAACACCATATATTTT.

The chain has TRBV19 and TRBJ1-2; TRBD1 aligns across 7 bases. The CDR3 spans 14 residues. V lost 7 bases to trimming and J lost 2 bases; unmatched junction nucleotides: 7. Germline CDR1 LNHDA, CDR2 SQIVND (reference sequence). The CDR3 region is CASTTGTENYGYTF. In DNA, the CDR3 is TGTGCCAGTACGACCGGGACAGAAAACTATGGCTACACCTTC.

This sequence joins TRBV28 and TRBJ1-1, with D tentatively TRBD1 (6 bases). V dropped 5 bases and J dropped 3 bases, with 16 bases sitting between them. Germline assignment: CDR1 MDHEN and CDR2 SYDVKM. This CDR3 has 15 amino acids. The DNA for the CDR3 is TGTGCCAGCAGTGGGGGCGGGCAGTACTACACTGAAGCTTTCTTT. Protein product: CASSGGGQYYTEAFF.

The gene calls are TRBV27 and TRBJ2-1, with TRBD2 matching over 12 bases. V shed 8 bases, J shed 7 bases, and the junction held 12 bases outside the gene matches. The CDR3 totals 16 residues. Germline CDR1 is MNHEY and CDR2 is SMNVEV (reference sequence). CDR3 DNA: TGTGCCAGCGGGCCACTCGGACTAGCGGGAAGGAATGAGCAGTTCTTC. Protein: CASGPLGLAGRNEQFF.

The rearrangement joins TRBV27 to TRBJ2-2; TRBD1 agrees at 7 bases. Trimming removed 5 bases from V and 3 bases from J; junction bases left unmatched: 6. CDR3 length: 15 amino acids. The V gene's germline CDR1 is MNHEY and CDR2 SMNVEV (reference sequence). CDR3 residues: CASSGGQEHTGELFF. The CDR3 DNA sequence: TGTGCCAGCAGTGGAGGACAGGAACACACCGGGGAGCTGTTTTTT.

The rearrangement links TRBV24-1 to TRBJ2-5; 10 nucleotides agree with TRBD2. J gave up 1 base and V 4 bases, and 5 bases lay outside the gene matches. This CDR3 contains 16 residues. CDR1 KGHDR and CDR2 SFDVKD come from the germline V gene. This CDR3 reads CATSDPGLAAQETQYF. The CDR3, as DNA: TGTGCCACCAGTGACCCCGGACTAGCGGCCCAAGAGACCCAGTACTTC.

CDR3 nucleotides: TGTGCCAGTAGTAGTCGCGACACGGTCTACAATGAGCAGTTCTTC. It translates to CASSSRDTVYNEQFF. The V gene is TRBV19, the J gene TRBJ2-1; D call uncertain. Germline loops: CDR1 LNHDA, CDR2 SQIVND (reference sequence). The CDR3 is 15 amino acids. Trimming left V 4 bases short and J 3 bases short, with 13 bases between. Variable domain in full (rest from reference TRBV19 and TRBJ2-1): DGGITQSPKYLFRKEGQNVTLSCEQNLNHDAMYWYRQDPGQGLRLIYYSQIVNDFQKGDIAEGYSVSREKKESFPLTVTSAQKNPTAFYLCASSSRDTVYNEQFFGPGTRLTVL.

The J gene is TRBJ2-1, the V gene TRBV7-8, with 11 positions matching TRBD2. In germline, CDR1 is SGHVS, CDR2 FQNEAQ. The trim removed 5 bases at V and 5 bases at J, leaving 8 bases unmatched. The CDR3 has 16 residues. The CDR3 DNA reads TGTGCCAGCAGCCAACCCGGGACTAGCGGAAACAATGAGCAGTTCTTC. Translated, it gives CASSQPGTSGNNEQFF.

The V call is TRBV9, the J call TRBJ1-5; D gene ambiguous. CDR1 is SGDLS and CDR2 is YYNGEE in the germline V gene. The CDR3 has 15 amino acids. V dropped 3 bases and J dropped 2 bases, with 12 bases sitting between them. The CDR3 here is CASSEGGLGNQPQHF. CDR3 in DNA: TGTGCCAGCAGCGAGGGAGGGCTCGGCAATCAGCCCCAGCATTTT.

The V call is TRBV5-1, the J call TRBJ2-7, with a possible D match to TRBD2 (6 bases). With 4 bases removed from V and 1 base from J, the gap between germline ends came to 15 bases. Germline V lookup: CDR1 SGHRS, CDR2 YFSETQ. The CDR3 is made up of 15 amino acids. This CDR3 is CASSPSGGSSYEQYF. Here the CDR3 DNA reads TGCGCCAGCAGCCCCAGTGGGGGGTCATCCTACGAGCAGTACTTC. Filled out from reference TRBV5-1 and TRBJ2-7, the complete variable domain reads KAGVTQTPRYLIKTRGQQVTLSCSPISGHRSVSWYQQTPGQGLQFLFEYFSETQRNKGNFPGRFSGRQFSNSRSEMNVSTLELGDSALYLCASSPSGGSSYEQYFGPGTRLTVT.

This chain connects TRBV7-9 to TRBJ2-3; 13 positions match TRBD2. The CDR3 is 17 residues long. V shed 4 bases and J 0 bases; nucleotides not matched to a gene: 4. Germline CDR1 SEHNR, CDR2 FQNEAQ (reference sequence). Written as DNA, the CDR3 is TGTGCCAGCAGCTCAGGGACTAGCGGGACTAGCACAGATACGCAGTATTTT. This sequence encodes CASSSGTSGTSTDTQYF. Filled out from reference TRBV7-9 and TRBJ2-3, the complete variable domain reads DTGVSQNPRHKITKRGQNVTFRCDPISEHNRLYWYRQTLGQGPEFLTYFQNEAQLEKSRLLSDRFSAERPKGSFSTLEIQRTEQGDSAMYLCASSSGTSGTSTDTQYFGPGTRLTVL.

The chain uses TRBV28 and TRBJ2-3; TRBD1 matches at 9 bases. CDR1 MDHEN and CDR2 SYDVKM come from the germline V gene. CDR3 size: 15 residues. After removal of 5 bases from V and 3 bases from J, the junction contained 6 bases not matched to a gene. CDR3 in DNA: TGTGCCAGCAGTCTAAAACAGGGGGCAACAGATACGCAGTATTTT. This codes for CASSLKQGATDTQYF.

This clone was recorded many times. This chain joins TRBV27 and TRBJ1-1; 9 nucleotides align to TRBD1. This CDR3 spans 16 amino acids. J gave up 3 bases and V 4 bases, and 9 bases lay outside the gene matches. The germline V gene has CDR1 MNHEY and CDR2 SMNVEV (reference sequence). The CDR3 nucleotides are TGTGCCAGCAGTTCCTTACAGGGGGCTCGTGACACTGAAGCTTTCTTT. It yields the protein CASSSLQGARDTEAFF.

The chain uses TRBV7-2 and TRBJ2-5, with TRBD1 matching 8 bases. Germline V gene data show CDR1 as SGHTA and CDR2 as FQGNSA. V lost 4 bases, J lost 3 bases, and 7 bases stayed unmatched. The CDR3 extends over 15 amino acids. The chain's CDR3 is CASSSGGTGKETQYF. CDR3 nucleotides: TGTGCCAGCAGCTCAGGGGGGACAGGAAAAGAGACCCAGTACTTC.

The chain is built from TRBV29-1 and TRBJ2-7; 7 nucleotides agree with TRBD2. The CDR3 loop spans 17 amino acids. V gave up 0 bases and J gave up 6 bases; unmatched junction bases: 17. Germline lookup yields CDR1 SQVTM and CDR2 ANQGSEA. CDR3 loop: CSVEEPGLGGVAGEQYF. In nucleotides, the CDR3 is TGCAGCGTTGAAGAACCGGGCTTGGGAGGAGTAGCGGGCGAGCAGTACTTC.

The chain carries TRBV18 and TRBJ1-1; a possible D gene is TRBD1 (5 bases). Per germline, CDR1 KGHSH and CDR2 LQKENI. Trimming took 3 bases from V and 0 from J, leaving 20 bases between them. This CDR3 comprises 18 residues. The CDR3 spells CASSPQTALAYMNTEAFF. CDR3 nucleotides: TGTGCCAGCTCACCCCAGACAGCGCTTGCATACATGAACACTGAAGCTTTCTTT.

Written as DNA, the CDR3 is TGTGCCAGCAGCCCGGAACAGGGGGCTGAGACCCAGTACTTC. Amino acids: CASSPEQGAETQYF. The chain links TRBV7-2 to TRBJ2-5; 9 nucleotides match TRBD1. Germline V gene sequence: CDR1 SGHTA, CDR2 FQGNSA. V was pared by 5 bases and J by 5 bases, with 6 bases of the junction left unmatched. This CDR3 spans 14 amino acids.

This clone was seen once. The chain couples TRBV29-1 to TRBJ2-7, with TRBD2 matching 9 bases. The germline CDR1 and CDR2 sequences are SQVTM and ANQGSEA. V lost 5 bases and J lost 3; bases outside the gene matches: 5. The CDR3 covers 13 residues. CDR3 protein: CSVLAGPYYEQYF. The CDR3 DNA reads as TGCAGCGTTCTAGCGGGACCTTACTACGAGCAGTACTTC.

This rearrangement joins TRBV28 to TRBJ2-1; 11 bases are shared with TRBD2. Germline loops: CDR1 MDHEN, CDR2 SYDVKM. V was pared by 6 bases and J by 2 bases, with 3 bases of the junction left unmatched. The CDR3 loop spans 15 amino acids. This chain's CDR3 is CASSLLAGAYNEQFF. For the CDR3, the DNA is TGTGCCAGCAGCCTACTAGCGGGGGCCTACAATGAGCAGTTCTTC.

The rearrangement joins TRBV29-1 to TRBJ2-3, with no clear D. This CDR3 spans 13 amino acids. CDR1 and CDR2 from the germline V gene are SQVTM and ANQGSEA. V was cut by 2 bases and J by 1 base, with 7 bases left in between. The chain's CDR3 is CSVEPSGTDTQYF. CDR3 DNA: TGCAGCGTTGAACCTAGTGGCACAGATACGCAGTATTTT.

V and J are TRBV2 and TRBJ1-1; D not resolved. V lost 10 bases, J lost 5 bases, and 14 bases lay in between. Germline lookup yields CDR1 SNHLY and CDR2 FYNNEI. The CDR3 extends over 12 amino acids. The CDR3 bases are TGTGCCACATTGGGAGGCCGGACTGAAGCTTTCTTT. Its protein is CATLGGRTEAFF.

The chain recombines TRBV5-1 with TRBJ2-5, with D possibly being TRBD1 (5 bases). In germline, CDR1 is SGHRS, CDR2 YFSETQ. This CDR3 has 14 amino acids. V was clipped by 1 base and J by 1 base, with 8 bases between them. The CDR3 bases are TGCGCCAGCAGCTTGATACAGGCCCAAGAGACCCAGTACTTC. Translated, it gives CASSLIQAQETQYF.

This chain connects TRBV6-2 or TRBV6-3 to TRBJ2-1; tentatively, D is TRBD2 (6 bases). This CDR3 contains 14 residues. Trimming cost V 2 bases and J 9 bases, with 14 bases left between them. Germline CDR1 reads MNHEY; CDR2 reads SVGEGT. CDR3 sequence reads: CASSYGGGMGEQFF. In DNA form, the CDR3 reads TGTGCCAGCAGTTACGGTGGGGGGATGGGTGAGCAGTTCTTC.

V and J are TRBV5-6 and TRBJ2-2; D perhaps matches TRBD1 (5 bases). V was cut by 0 bases and J by 6 bases, with 18 bases left in between. The CDR3 consists of 17 residues. The germline CDR1 and CDR2 sequences are SGHDT and YYEEEE. The CDR3: CASSLVGQGVLAGELFF. Here the CDR3 DNA reads TGTGCCAGCAGCTTGGTAGGCCAGGGTGTTTTGGCCGGGGAGCTGTTTTTT.